Following are 15 T cell receptor beta chains from one sample sequenced in a study of T cell repertoires in cytomegalovirus infection. TCRdb fed the reads into MiXCR, producing one record per CDR3 protein. The table has hundreds of thousands of distinct CDR3 sequences, 20% to 25% seen once; the top ten hold roughly 8%. Input material: CD8+ T cells from PBMCs. The source of these receptors is a human donor in good health (CMV status not recorded). Some clones in this sample may be carry-over from other donors' samples.

CDR3 in DNA: TGTGCCAGCAGCCAAGTGAACAGGAGGAACACTGAAGCTTTCTTT. Its translation: CASSQVNRRNTEAFF. The chain recombines TRBV14 with TRBJ1-1, with D perhaps TRBD1 (5 bases). The CDR3 spans 15 residues. The V end lost 1 base, the J end lost 1 base, and 10 bases lay between the germline ends. CDR1 is SGHDN, CDR2 FVKESK, per germline.

The chain links TRBV28 to TRBJ2-3; D is perhaps TRBD1 (5 bases). CDR1 is MDHEN, CDR2 SYDVKM, per germline. V lost 8 bases to trimming and J lost 2 bases, with 14 bases between them. The CDR3 extends over 14 amino acids. DNA for the CDR3: TGTGCCAGCGACGAGACAGTCCACACAGATACGCAGTATTTT. It specifies CASDETVHTDTQYF.

This clonotype was seen ten or more times. The CDR3 DNA follows: TGTGCCAGCCAAGACTACCAAGAGACCCAGTACTTC. Translation: CASQDYQETQYF. The rearrangement links TRBV28 to TRBJ2-5, with unresolved D. The CDR3 runs to 12 residues. CDR1 is MDHEN, CDR2 SYDVKM, per germline. V was shortened by 8 bases and J by 0 bases, with 7 bases between the two germline ends.

This clonotype was counted only a few times. The chain uses TRBV3-1 and TRBJ2-1; D may be TRBD1 (6 bases). This CDR3 comprises 14 residues. The germline V gene encodes CDR1 LGHDT and CDR2 YNNKEL (reference sequence). The V end lost 4 bases, the J end lost 4 bases, and 11 bases lay between the germline ends. The CDR3 DNA follows: TGTGCCAGCAGCCCCGGGACAAGGTACAATGAGCAGTTCTTC. It is translated as CASSPGTRYNEQFF.

Many counts were recorded for this clonotype. The genes are TRBV7-9 and TRBJ2-7; D perhaps matches TRBD1 (7 bases). Trimming left V 7 bases short and J 2 bases short, with 15 bases between. The CDR3 runs to 14 residues. CDR1 and CDR2 (germline): SEHNR, FQNEAQ (reference sequence). The CDR3 nucleotides read TGTGCCAGCAAGGGCGGGACAGACCCCTACGAGCAGTACTTC. Translated, it gives CASKGGTDPYEQYF.

J is TRBJ1-5 and V is TRBV7-9; 9 bases match TRBD1. The CDR3 extends over 15 amino acids. V lost 5 bases, J lost 2 bases, and 4 bases stayed unmatched. Germline V CDR1 and CDR2: SEHNR, FQNEAQ (reference sequence). CDR3 in DNA: TGTGCCAGCAGCCGGACAGGGGCCGGCAATCAGCCCCAGCATTTT. Amino acids: CASSRTGAGNQPQHF.

This clonotype was detected a few times. This chain uses TRBV28 with TRBJ2-5; no definite D call. Trimming shortened V by 1 base and J by 4 bases, and 16 bases separated the two germline ends. CDR3 length equals 16 residues. The germline V gene encodes CDR1 MDHEN and CDR2 SYDVKM. CDR3 nucleotides: TGTGCCAGCAGTTTATTGGGCCCACAGAGATCAGAGACCCAGTACTTC. This encodes CASSLLGPQRSETQYF.

The chain couples TRBV7-2 to TRBJ2-4, with TRBD1 as a possible D gene (5 bases). This CDR3 spans 16 amino acids. Germline CDR1 and CDR2: SGHTA and FQGNSA. Between the trimmed V and J ends, which lost 5 bases and 6 bases, there was a span of 20 bases. The CDR3 nucleotides are TGTGCCAGCAGCCCACGGTGGGCAGGGATTCTAAACATTCAGTACTTC. It encodes CASSPRWAGILNIQYF.

This chain connects TRBV27 to TRBJ2-3; 13 bases are shared with TRBD2. Trimming at V came to 3 bases and at J to 4 bases, leaving 4 bases not matched to a gene. This CDR3 is 16 amino acids long. Germline V gene data show CDR1 as MNHEY and CDR2 as SMNVEV (reference sequence). The DNA of the CDR3 is TGTGCCAGCAGTTTCCTGACTAGCGGGGGGCCAGATACGCAGTATTTT. This codes for CASSFLTSGGPDTQYF.

J is TRBJ2-7 and V is TRBV7-9; the match to TRBD1 covers 7 bases. The V segment lost 1 base and the J segment 3 bases; nucleotides outside the gene matches: 6. The CDR3 has 15 residues. Germline V lookup: CDR1 SEHNR, CDR2 FQNEAQ (reference sequence). The CDR3 here is CASSLGRGPDYEQYV. CDR3 in DNA: TGTGCCAGCAGCTTAGGTAGGGGGCCTGACTACGAGCAGTACGTC.

The CDR3 is CASSQLYGVAGVSTYEQYF. For the CDR3, the DNA is TGTGCCAGCAGCCAACTTTATGGGGTAGCGGGCGTGAGTACTTACGAGCAGTACTTC. This chain joins TRBV4-2 and TRBJ2-7, with 7 bases aligning to TRBD2. Germline CDR1 reads LGHNA; CDR2 reads YNFKEQ. CDR3 length equals 19 residues. V lost 2 bases and J lost 4; bases outside the gene matches: 20.

The sample holds a few counts of this clonotype. The genes are TRBV5-5 and TRBJ2-1, with D possibly TRBD2 on 5 matching bases. Per germline, CDR1 SGHKS and CDR2 YYEKEE (reference sequence). CDR3 length equals 12 residues. V was shortened by 4 bases and J by 7 bases, with 9 bases between the two germline ends. The CDR3 sequence: CASSDYRNEQFF. In DNA form, the CDR3 reads TGTGCCAGCAGCGACTATCGGAATGAGCAGTTCTTC.

The chain combines TRBV15 with TRBJ1-5; TRBD1 aligns across 7 bases. CDR1 and CDR2 from the germline V gene are LNHNV and YYDKDF (reference sequence). The CDR3 covers 13 residues. V gave up 7 bases and J gave up 5 bases; unmatched junction bases: 5. The CDR3 region is CATTDRTDQPQHF. CDR3 DNA sequence: TGTGCCACCACGGACAGGACGGATCAGCCCCAGCATTTT.

The V call is TRBV7-9, the J call TRBJ1-1; a weak D match, TRBD1 (5 bases). The CDR3 extends over 12 amino acids. Deletions cut 3 bases from V and 8 bases from J, with 10 bases between. CDR1 is SEHNR and CDR2 is FQNEAQ in the germline V gene (reference sequence). Here the CDR3 reads CASSFIREEAFF. The DNA of the CDR3 is TGTGCCAGCAGCTTTATCAGGGAGGAAGCTTTCTTT.

The table lists this clonotype with many counts. This rearrangement joins TRBV2 to TRBJ1-5; tentatively, D is TRBD1 (5 bases). V shed 3 bases and J shed 5 bases, with 8 bases lying between them. CDR1 is SNHLY, CDR2 FYNNEI, per germline. This CDR3 is built from 13 residues. DNA for the CDR3: TGTGCCAGCAGTGACAGGGCCGATCAGCCCCAGCATTTT. This translates into CASSDRADQPQHF.